The rows below give T cell receptor beta chains drawn from one sample of a study of beta chain features in type 1 diabetes. The method was immunoSEQ multiplex PCR; TCRdb's version includes in-frame clones alone and lacks a portion of them. Among 350,000 or so clones listed, around a fifth were seen once. The sequenced material came from naive CD4+ T cells from blood. The receptor source for this set is a woman in her late teens or twenties in good health. CDR3s include the opening cysteine and the closing phenylalanine or tryptophan. Fields, in order: clone size, V gene, D gene, CDR3 protein. The D gene is left open where the match is weak. Expanded clones are given a class, and other clones once, few, many or no size at all.

>few|TRBV18|TRBD1
CASSPQGQNYGYTF
>few|TRBV5-1|NA
CASSHPAGETQYF
>NA|TRBV10-3|TRBD1
CAIRDRGNNEQFF
>NA|TRBV5-1|TRBD1
CASRTPDRGQGQYF
>NA|TRBV27|TRBD1
CASTSGTGRGDTQYF
>NA|TRBV7-2|NA
CASSLGGHSYEQYF
>NA|TRBV28|NA
CASRLQGNNEQFF
>few|TRBV9|TRBD2
CASSFGLDSYEQYF
>NA|TRBV12-5|TRBD2
CASGFGTSGSMQFF
>NA|TRBV30|NA
CASVSFNYGYTF
>NA|TRBV7-6|TRBD1
CASSYGQGAPMYF
>NA|TRBV5-4|TRBD1
CASSDGRDRGQNYGYTF
>NA|TRBV4-3|NA
CASSQDHGQTYEQYF
>few|TRBV7-9|NA
CASSSNRATVEEKLFF
>NA|TRBV2|TRBD1
CASSEGQGKAFF